The rows below give T cell receptor beta chains drawn from one sample of a study of siplizumab effects on memory and regulatory T cells. Sequencing was performed with immunoSEQ multiplex PCR; in TCRdb, only in-frame clones are kept and a portion is missing. The sample yields under 85,000 clones, 88% seen once. The sequencing sample was made of Tregs sorted from blood. The origin of the receptors is a human donor in good health. CDR3s include the opening cysteine and the closing phenylalanine or tryptophan. Each record gives: clone size, V gene, J gene, D gene, CDR3 protein, CDR3 DNA. The D gene is left open where the match is weak. Expanded clones get a size class; other rows say once, few or many, or leave the size out.

clone_size: once; v_call: TRBV15; j_call: TRBJ2-2; d_call: .; cdr3_aa: CATSLGPLNTGELFF; cdr3_nt: TGTGCCACCAGCCTCGGCCCGCTTAACACCGGGGAGCTGTTTTTT
clone_size: .; v_call: TRBV21-1; j_call: TRBJ1-1; d_call: .; cdr3_aa: CASSKERCHFYTEAFF; cdr3_nt: TGTGCCAGCAGCAAAGAACGGTGTCATTTTTACACTGAAGCTTTCTTT
clone_size: .; v_call: TRBV9; j_call: TRBJ1-2; d_call: .; cdr3_aa: CASSVATKDSFYGYTF; cdr3_nt: TGTGCCAGCAGCGTAGCTACGAAGGACAGTTTCTATGGCTACACCTTC
clone_size: .; v_call: TRBV25-1; j_call: TRBJ2-7; d_call: TRBD1; cdr3_aa: CASSKLYRGSYEQYF; cdr3_nt: TGTGCCAGCAGTAAACTTTACAGGGGTTCCTACGAGCAGTACTTC
clone_size: .; v_call: TRBV27; j_call: TRBJ2-7; d_call: .; cdr3_aa: CASTKHEKPYEQYF; cdr3_nt: TGTGCCAGCACCAAACACGAAAAACCCTACGAGCAGTACTTC
clone_size: .; v_call: TRBV19; j_call: TRBJ2-7; d_call: TRBD1; cdr3_aa: CASSTADRAEQYF; cdr3_nt: TGTGCCAGTAGTACCGCGGACAGGGCCGAGCAGTACTTC
clone_size: once; v_call: TRBV18; j_call: TRBJ2-1; d_call: TRBD2; cdr3_aa: CASSPPSGSSEQFF; cdr3_nt: TGTGCCAGCTCACCACCGAGCGGGAGTTCTGAGCAGTTCTTC
clone_size: once; v_call: TRBV10-2; j_call: TRBJ2-1; d_call: .; cdr3_aa: CASSDGNEQFF; cdr3_nt: TGCGCCAGCAGTGACGGGAATGAGCAGTTCTTC
clone_size: .; v_call: TRBV19; j_call: TRBJ2-3; d_call: TRBD2; cdr3_aa: CASRPLAGGTDTQYF; cdr3_nt: TGTGCCAGTAGGCCACTAGCGGGAGGCACAGATACGCAGTATTTT
clone_size: .; v_call: TRBV19; j_call: TRBJ2-2; d_call: TRBD1; cdr3_aa: CASSIKTGGTNTGELFF; cdr3_nt: TGTGCCAGTAGTATTAAGACAGGGGGCACGAACACCGGGGAGCTGTTTTTT
clone_size: .; v_call: TRBV11-3; j_call: TRBJ2-2; d_call: .; cdr3_aa: CASSLGTGELFF; cdr3_nt: TGTGCCAGCAGCTTAGGGACTGGGGAGCTGTTTTTT
clone_size: .; v_call: TRBV5-1; j_call: TRBJ2-5; d_call: .; cdr3_aa: CASSSSGETQYF; cdr3_nt: TGCGCCAGCAGCTCATCAGGGGAGACCCAGTACTTC
clone_size: .; v_call: TRBV7-9; j_call: TRBJ2-5; d_call: TRBD2; cdr3_aa: CASSPPNLAGGAQYF; cdr3_nt: TGTGCCAGCAGCCCACCTAATCTAGCGGGGGGGGCCCAGTACTTC
clone_size: .; v_call: TRBV7-2; j_call: TRBJ2-5; d_call: TRBD1; cdr3_aa: CASSPYTQGQETQYF; cdr3_nt: TGTGCCAGCAGCCCCTACACACAGGGGCAAGAGACCCAGTACTTC
clone_size: .; v_call: TRBV12-5; j_call: TRBJ2-7; d_call: .; cdr3_aa: CASGQYYEQYF; cdr3_nt: TGTGCTAGTGGGCAGTACTACGAGCAGTACTTC
clone_size: few; v_call: TRBV28; j_call: TRBJ1-1; d_call: TRBD1; cdr3_aa: CASSTGQINTEAFF; cdr3_nt: TGTGCCAGCAGTACGGGACAGATTAACACTGAAGCTTTCTTT
clone_size: .; v_call: TRBV6-5; j_call: TRBJ2-1; d_call: TRBD1; cdr3_aa: CASAGQGHNEQFF; cdr3_nt: TGTGCCAGCGCGGGACAGGGTCACAATGAGCAGTTCTTC
clone_size: .; v_call: TRBV19; j_call: TRBJ1-1; d_call: .; cdr3_aa: CASRGRLNTEAFF; cdr3_nt: TGTGCCAGTCGGGGACGGCTGAACACTGAAGCTTTCTTT
clone_size: .; v_call: TRBV10-3; j_call: TRBJ1-1; d_call: TRBD1; cdr3_aa: CAISQETGGLTEAFF; cdr3_nt: TGTGCCATCAGTCAAGAGACAGGGGGCCTTACTGAAGCTTTCTTT
clone_size: .; v_call: TRBV18; j_call: TRBJ2-5; d_call: .; cdr3_aa: CASSPIPATEETQYF; cdr3_nt: TGTGCCAGCTCACCAATTCCCGCGACAGAAGAGACCCAGTACTTC
clone_size: few; v_call: TRBV5-4; j_call: TRBJ2-7; d_call: .; cdr3_aa: CASSLGQNYEQYF; cdr3_nt: TGTGCCAGCAGCTTGGGGCAGAACTACGAGCAGTACTTC
clone_size: .; v_call: TRBV7-3; j_call: TRBJ2-5; d_call: .; cdr3_aa: CASSLGGLAQETQYF; cdr3_nt: TGTGCCAGCAGCTTAGGAGGTCTAGCGCAAGAGACCCAGTACTTC
clone_size: .; v_call: TRBV7-8; j_call: TRBJ1-1; d_call: .; cdr3_aa: CASSQSTVFSEAFF; cdr3_nt: TGTGCCAGCAGCCAATCCACGGTTTTTTCTGAAGCTTTCTTT
clone_size: .; v_call: TRBV28; j_call: TRBJ2-5; d_call: .; cdr3_aa: CASNGGHFQETQYF; cdr3_nt: TGTGCCAGCAATGGGGGACACTTCCAAGAGACCCAGTACTTC
clone_size: once; v_call: TRBV5-1; j_call: TRBJ2-1; d_call: TRBD2; cdr3_aa: CASSFAGTSGVSSYNEQFF; cdr3_nt: TGCGCCAGCAGCTTCGCCGGGACTAGCGGGGTCAGCTCCTACAATGAGCAGTTCTTC
clone_size: .; v_call: TRBV6-6; j_call: TRBJ1-5; d_call: .; cdr3_aa: CASSYGLGSQPQHF; cdr3_nt: TGTGCCAGCAGTTACGGTTTGGGGAGTCAGCCCCAGCATTTT
clone_size: once; v_call: TRBV2; j_call: TRBJ2-4; d_call: TRBD1; cdr3_aa: CASSVDRENIQYF; cdr3_nt: TGTGCCAGCAGTGTGGACAGGGAAAACATTCAGTACTTC
clone_size: .; v_call: TRBV19; j_call: TRBJ1-1; d_call: TRBD1; cdr3_aa: CASSPTGWDTEAFF; cdr3_nt: TGTGCCAGTAGTCCGACAGGGTGGGACACTGAAGCTTTCTTT
clone_size: .; v_call: TRBV6-1; j_call: TRBJ2-5; d_call: TRBD1; cdr3_aa: CASSEARHRGSETQYF; cdr3_nt: TGTGCCAGCAGTGAAGCGCGCCACAGGGGGTCAGAGACCCAGTACTTC
clone_size: .; v_call: TRBV5-1; j_call: TRBJ2-3; d_call: TRBD2; cdr3_aa: CASSLMTSGVGTTQYF; cdr3_nt: TGCGCCAGCAGCTTGATGACTAGCGGGGTGGGCACGACGCAGTATTTT
clone_size: .; v_call: TRBV7-3; j_call: TRBJ1-1; d_call: .; cdr3_aa: CASSLKGGGEAFF; cdr3_nt: TGTGCCAGCAGCTTAAAGGGGGGGGGTGAAGCTTTCTTT
clone_size: .; v_call: TRBV19; j_call: TRBJ2-2; d_call: .; cdr3_aa: CASSISGELFF; cdr3_nt: TGTGCCAGTAGTATTTCCGGGGAGCTGTTTTTT
clone_size: .; v_call: TRBV6-1; j_call: TRBJ1-1; d_call: .; cdr3_aa: CASTRYTATEAFF; cdr3_nt: TGTGCCAGCACCCGATACACGGCCACTGAAGCTTTCTTT
clone_size: .; v_call: TRBV29-1; j_call: TRBJ2-5; d_call: .; cdr3_aa: CSVADLQETQYF; cdr3_nt: TGCAGCGTTGCTGACTTACAAGAGACCCAGTACTTC
clone_size: .; v_call: TRBV10-2; j_call: TRBJ1-2; d_call: .; cdr3_aa: CASSELFYGYTF; cdr3_nt: TGCGCCAGCAGTGAACTGTTCTATGGCTACACCTTC
clone_size: .; v_call: TRBV27; j_call: TRBJ1-6; d_call: .; cdr3_aa: CASSLWGASSLHF; cdr3_nt: TGTGCCAGCAGTTTGTGGGGGGCTTCATCCCTCCACTTT
clone_size: .; v_call: TRBV30; j_call: TRBJ2-7; d_call: .; cdr3_aa: CAWSNRINEQYF; cdr3_nt: TGTGCCTGGAGTAACAGGATAAACGAGCAGTACTTC
clone_size: once; v_call: TRBV19; j_call: TRBJ1-2; d_call: .; cdr3_aa: CASSRALWDTIYGYTF; cdr3_nt: TGTGCCAGTAGTAGAGCTTTATGGGACACTATCTATGGCTACACCTTC
clone_size: .; v_call: TRBV16; j_call: TRBJ2-7; d_call: TRBD2; cdr3_aa: CASSQWGGRNEGQYF; cdr3_nt: TGTGCCAGCAGCCAATGGGGGGGTCGCAACGAGGGGCAGTACTTC
clone_size: .; v_call: TRBV18; j_call: TRBJ2-3; d_call: .; cdr3_aa: CASSPAYPGDTQYF; cdr3_nt: TGTGCCAGCTCGCCCGCCTATCCGGGAGATACGCAGTATTTT
clone_size: .; v_call: TRBV9; j_call: TRBJ2-2; d_call: .; cdr3_aa: CASSVTGVRSGGELFF; cdr3_nt: TGTGCCAGCAGCGTTACGGGGGTACGGTCGGGCGGGGAGCTGTTTTTT
clone_size: .; v_call: TRBV6-6; j_call: TRBJ1-1; d_call: .; cdr3_aa: CASSVGGNTEAFF; cdr3_nt: TGTGCCAGCAGCGTGGGGGGGAACACTGAAGCTTTCTTT
clone_size: .; v_call: TRBV5-4; j_call: TRBJ1-4; d_call: .; cdr3_aa: CASSLRTGNEKLFF; cdr3_nt: TGTGCCAGCAGCTTGAGAACAGGGAATGAAAAACTGTTTTTT
clone_size: .; v_call: TRBV7-9; j_call: TRBJ2-1; d_call: TRBD2; cdr3_aa: CASSTGLAGGHGNEQFF; cdr3_nt: TGTGCCAGCAGCACGGGACTAGCGGGAGGTCACGGCAATGAGCAGTTCTTC
clone_size: .; v_call: TRBV19; j_call: TRBJ2-3; d_call: TRBD2; cdr3_aa: CASRRLAGGSTDTQYF; cdr3_nt: TGTGCCAGTAGAAGACTAGCGGGAGGGAGCACAGATACGCAGTATTTT
clone_size: once; v_call: TRBV5-1; j_call: TRBJ2-2; d_call: .; cdr3_aa: CASSGSGSHTGELFF; cdr3_nt: TGCGCCAGCAGTGGGTCAGGGTCCCACACCGGGGAGCTGTTTTTT